A single sample gave rise to the 5 T cell receptor beta chains below, sequenced in a study of blood T cell repertoires in COVID-19. Assay: immunoSEQ multiplex PCR; the TCRdb copy retains only in-frame clones and omits some. This sample has some 200,000 clones, with about 81% found just once. The sequencing sample was made of peripheral blood. All receptors derive from a woman in her 70s with COVID-19, enrolled during active disease.

This clone was counted only a few times. The rearrangement links TRBV27 to TRBJ2-7, with TRBD1 matching 8 bases. CDR1 is MNHEY and CDR2 is SMNVEV in the germline V gene (reference sequence). V trimming: 10 bases; J trimming: 1 base; junction bases outside the gene matches: 9. The CDR3 length is 14 residues. As DNA, the CDR3 is TGTGCCACTAAGCAGACAGGGGATTCCTACGAGCAGTACTTC. Translating it yields CATKQTGDSYEQYF.

The chain carries TRBV7-9 and TRBJ2-7; 9 bases are shared with TRBD1. After removal of 4 bases from V and 4 bases from J, the junction contained 20 bases not matched to a gene. Germline CDR1 SEHNR, CDR2 FQNEAQ (reference sequence). The CDR3 is made up of 19 amino acids. As DNA, the CDR3 is TGTGCCAGCAGCTCTTTCGGGGGATCCGGGACAGGGCCGATATACGAGCAGTACTTC. Translated: CASSSFGGSGTGPIYEQYF.

Regarding this clone: Germline is not matched at one junction end, which may reflect a read error. The rearrangement uses TRBV3-1 (or the pseudogene TRBV3-2) and TRBJ1-3, with D perhaps matching TRBD1 (5 bases). Germline V gene sequence: CDR1 LGHDT, CDR2 YNNKEL (reference sequence). This CDR3 spans 16 amino acids. The CDR3 DNA follows: TGTGCCAGCAACCAAAGGGGCTGGGACTCTGGAAACACCATATATTTT. It encodes CASNQRGWDSGNTIYF.

The J gene is TRBJ2-6, the V gene TRBV28, with D possibly matching TRBD1 (6 bases). The CDR3 runs to 15 residues. Between the trimmed V and J ends, which lost 8 bases and 2 bases, there was a span of 13 bases. CDR1 and CDR2 from the germline V gene are MDHEN and SYDVKM. CDR3 loop: CASHLQGAGANVLTF. CDR3 nucleotides: TGTGCCAGCCATTTACAGGGAGCTGGGGCCAACGTCCTGACTTTC.

CDR3 protein: CASSDSRPSQPQHF. The CDR3 DNA sequence: TGTGCCAGCAGTGACTCGAGGCCCAGTCAGCCCCAGCATTTT. The gene calls are TRBV6-4 and TRBJ1-5; no reliable D call. The CDR3 loop spans 14 amino acids. Germline assignment: CDR1 MRHNA and CDR2 SNTAGT. V was shortened by 0 bases and J by 6 bases, with 9 bases between the two germline ends.